Listed below are T cell receptor beta chains from one sample, sequenced in a study of CD8+ T cells in alopecia areata. Sequenced by immunoSEQ multiplex PCR; TCRdb stores in-frame clones only, minus some. The sample comprises some 180,000 clones, roughly 59% of which are singletons, and under 2% rests with the top ten. The input for sequencing was CD4+ T cells sorted from blood, taken at week 0. The receptor source for this set is a human donor with alopecia areata. CDR3s include the opening cysteine and the closing phenylalanine or tryptophan. The order of the fields is J gene, clone size, D gene, V gene, CDR3 DNA, CDR3 protein. D genes are given only for firm matches. Not every row has a clone size; where given, it reads once, few, many or a size class.

TRBJ1-4	few	-	TRBV25-1	TGTGCCAGCAGTGGGGCAGGGGCAGGAGAAAAACTGTTTTTT	CASSGAGAGEKLFF
TRBJ2-3	once	-	TRBV30	TGTGCCTGGAGTGCCCTTCTACGTCCCGCAGATACGCAGTATTTT	CAWSALLRPADTQYF
TRBJ1-1	-	-	TRBV5-1	TGCGCCAGCAGCTTGGGTGGGAACACTGAAGCTTTCTTT	CASSLGGNTEAFF
TRBJ1-1	-	-	TRBV20-1	TGCAGTGCTAGAGGCGGGGGATCGGCTTTCTTT	CSARGGGSAFF
TRBJ2-5	-	-	TRBV29-1	TGCAGCGTCGACGGAGGGCTAGGAGAGACCCAGTACTTC	CSVDGGLGETQYF
TRBJ2-5	-	-	TRBV30	TGTGCCTGGAGCGAAGACAGAGTAGAGACCCAGTACTTC	CAWSEDRVETQYF
TRBJ2-5	-	-	TRBV25-1	TGTGCCAGCAGAACTAGCTTCATCGAGACCCAGTACTTC	CASRTSFIETQYF
TRBJ2-1	-	TRBD2	TRBV5-1	TGCGCCAGCAGCTTCATGCCCAACCGGGGGGGCAATGAGCAGTTCTTC	CASSFMPNRGGNEQFF
TRBJ2-1	few	TRBD1	TRBV29-1	TGCAGCGTTGTACCTGGGACAGCCACCTACAATGAGCAGTTCTTC	CSVVPGTATYNEQFF
TRBJ1-1	-	TRBD1	TRBV9	TGTGCCAGCAGCGTAGAGGGGACAGGTTCGTCAGCTTTCTTT	CASSVEGTGSSAFF
TRBJ2-1	-	-	TRBV11-1	TGTGCCAGCAGCTTAGTGGGAAGGGCGGCCTACAATGAGCAGTTCTTC	CASSLVGRAAYNEQFF
TRBJ2-7	once	-	TRBV27	TGTGCCAGCAGTCCGATAGATATTATTAACTACGAGCAGTACTTC	CASSPIDIINYEQYF
TRBJ2-1	few	-	TRBV6-1	TGTGCCAGCAGTGAGACCGCGGGTCCGGGTAACTACAATGAGCAGTTCTTC	CASSETAGPGNYNEQFF
TRBJ2-3	-	-	TRBV29-1	TGCAGCGTCCCCCTCGGCGGACCCCTTGGTGATACGCAGTATTTT	CSVPLGGPLGDTQYF
TRBJ1-2	-	TRBD1	TRBV23-1	TGCGCCAGCAGTCAATCGGGACAGCAGTATGGCTACACCTTC	CASSQSGQQYGYTF
TRBJ2-2	-	TRBD2	TRBV7-2	TGTGCCAGCAGCAGAGCGGGGGCTACGAACACCGGGGAGCTGTTTTTT	CASSRAGATNTGELFF
TRBJ1-1	once	-	TRBV2	TGTGCCAGCAGTGACGGGACGCTGAACACTGAAGCTTTCTTT	CASSDGTLNTEAFF
TRBJ2-7	few	-	TRBV27	TGTGCCAGCAGTTTACTGCTCGGCAACTCCTACGAGCAGTACTTC	CASSLLLGNSYEQYF
TRBJ2-1	-	-	TRBV20-1	TGCAGTGCTAGTATGCGGAATGAGCAGTTCTTC	CSASMRNEQFF
TRBJ2-1	-	-	TRBV29-1	TGCAGCGTTGCGAGCTCAGCCCAGGGCTACAATGAGCAGTTCTTC	CSVASSAQGYNEQFF
TRBJ2-2	-	-	TRBV29-1	TGCAGCGTGGAAGCATCCGGGACCGGGGAGCTGTTTTTT	CSVEASGTGELFF
TRBJ1-5	-	-	TRBV30	TGTGCCTACTGCGAGCGGCCCCAGCATTTT	CAYCERPQHF
TRBJ1-1	-	TRBD1	TRBV7-2	TGTGCCAGCAGCCCACAGGGGTGGGGGGGAGCTTTCTTT	CASSPQGWGGAFF
TRBJ1-1	-	-	TRBV9	TGTGCCAGCAGCGTAGGCGGAGACAGGAACACTGAAGCTTTCTTT	CASSVGGDRNTEAFF
TRBJ1-5	-	-	TRBV9	TGTGCCAGCAGCGTAGGATTGGAGGGCAATCAGCCCCAGCATTTT	CASSVGLEGNQPQHF
TRBJ2-7	-	-	TRBV29-1	TGCAGCGTTGGGGTTCGAGGGACGGGGGAGCAGTACTTC	CSVGVRGTGEQYF
TRBJ2-7	-	TRBD2	TRBV27	TGTGCCAGCAGTTCTCTCCGGGAGGCCTACGAGCAGTACTTC	CASSSLREAYEQYF
TRBJ2-5	once	-	TRBV9	TGTGCCAGCAGCGTCGGGGGAAGCCAAGAGACCCAGTACTTC	CASSVGGSQETQYF
TRBJ2-7	-	-	TRBV5-1	TGCGCCAGCAGCTTGGAGAGGGGGTCATCCTACGAGCAGTACTTC	CASSLERGSSYEQYF
TRBJ2-3	-	-	TRBV5-1	TGCGCCAGCAGCCTTGGGGGGGCCAACCAGGATACGCAGTATTTT	CASSLGGANQDTQYF
TRBJ2-7	-	-	TRBV7-2	TGTGCCAGCAGCCCCACTGGGACCTCCCACGAGCAGTACTTC	CASSPTGTSHEQYF
TRBJ2-5	once	-	TRBV5-1	TGCGCCAGCAGCTTGGTGGGAGAGACCCAGTACTTC	CASSLVGETQYF
TRBJ1-1	-	TRBD1	TRBV15	TGTGCCACCAGCCTCCGGGACAGCACTGAAGCTTTCTTT	CATSLRDSTEAFF
TRBJ1-2	-	-	TRBV7-2	TGTGCCAGCAGCTTAGTCGGGGGGCTAACGGGTGGCTACACCTTC	CASSLVGGLTGGYTF
TRBJ1-2	-	-	TRBV21-1	TGTGCCAGCAGCAAAAGTTCCTTGGCGGTGACCTTC	CASSKSSLAVTF
TRBJ1-1	-	-	TRBV29-1	TGCAGCGTTGAACCGCTCACTGAAGCTTTCTTT	CSVEPLTEAFF
TRBJ2-4	-	TRBD1	TRBV2	TGTGCCAGCAGTGAGGACAGGGTACCCAAAAACATTCAGTACTTC	CASSEDRVPKNIQYF
TRBJ2-3	-	TRBD2	TRBV30	TGTGCCTGCATCAAGCGGGGGAGCACAGATACGCAGTATTTT	CACIKRGSTDTQYF
TRBJ1-2	few	-	TRBV6-1	TGTGCCAGCAGTGAACAAGGTGGAATCTATGGCTACACCTTC	CASSEQGGIYGYTF
TRBJ1-5	-	TRBD1	TRBV9	TGTGCCAGCAGTCCGGGACAGGACCTTCAGCCCCAGCATTTT	CASSPGQDLQPQHF
TRBJ2-3	-	-	TRBV7-3	TGTGCCAGCAGCGGGGACGCACAAGGAGATACGCAGTATTTT	CASSGDAQGDTQYF
TRBJ2-7	-	-	TRBV29-1	TGCAGCGTTCGGTGGCAGGGTGGCGGCTACGAGCAGTACTTC	CSVRWQGGGYEQYF
TRBJ1-4	-	-	TRBV9	TGTGCCAGCAGCGTAGATTTAGGGGTACGGGAAAAACTGTTTTTT	CASSVDLGVREKLFF
TRBJ2-2	-	-	TRBV7-9	TGTGCCAGCAGCTTAGTAGGGAACACCGGGGAGCTGTTTTTT	CASSLVGNTGELFF
TRBJ1-5	-	-	TRBV30	TGTGCCTGGAGTGCCACTAGCAATCAGCCCCAGCATTTT	CAWSATSNQPQHF
TRBJ2-3	-	-	TRBV7-3	TGTGCCAGCAGCTTAGTGGGGATTACAGATACGCAGTATTTT	CASSLVGITDTQYF